A single sample gave rise to the 28 T cell receptor beta chains below, sequenced in a study of OX40 agonist ivuxolimab in advanced cancers. Clones were sequenced by immunoSEQ multiplex PCR, and TCRdb holds only the in-frame ones, with some missing. Among tens of thousands of clones listed, more than 80% were seen once. The sample here was CD4+ or CD8+ T cells sorted from blood, taken in a trial of the OX40 agonist ivuxolimab. These receptors were collected from an adult with an advanced solid tumor such as melanoma, head and neck, liver or kidney cancer.

The J gene is TRBJ2-3, the V gene TRBV7-9; D gene uncertain. Trimming took 5 bases from V and 4 from J, leaving 7 bases between them. Germline V gene data show CDR1 as SEHNR and CDR2 as FQNEAQ (reference sequence). CDR3 length equals 12 residues. For the CDR3, the DNA is TGTGCCAGCAGCCCTGCCGCAGATACGCAGTATTTT. It yields the protein CASSPAADTQYF. The full variable domain, completed using reference TRBV7-9 and TRBJ2-3, is DTGVSQNPRHKITKRGQNVTFRCDPISEHNRLYWYRQTLGQGPEFLTYFQNEAQLEKSRLLSDRFSAERPKGSFSTLEIQRTEQGDSAMYLCASSPAADTQYFGPGTRLTVL.

Worth noting for this clone: This sample includes further DNA sequences coding for the same CDR3. The V gene is TRBV19, the J gene TRBJ1-2; 8 nucleotides agree with TRBD1. Germline V CDR1 and CDR2: LNHDA, SQIVND (reference sequence). After removal of 3 bases from V and 4 bases from J, the junction contained 7 bases not matched to a gene. The CDR3 covers 15 residues. For the CDR3, the DNA is TGTGCCAGTAGTATCCTTGGGACAGGCTCCTATGGCTACACCTTC. This gives the protein CASSILGTGSYGYTF.

The rearrangement uses TRBV6-1 and TRBJ2-3; no definite D call. CDR3 length: 12 amino acids. Germline CDR1 is MNHNS and CDR2 is SASEGT. V dropped 0 bases and J dropped 6 bases, with 4 bases sitting between them. The CDR3 protein is CASSEAGDTQYF. CDR3 in DNA: TGTGCCAGCAGTGAAGCTGGTGATACGCAGTATTTT.

The rearrangement uses TRBV7-2 and TRBJ2-1, with D tentatively TRBD1 (5 bases). Between the trimmed V and J ends, which lost 3 bases and 3 bases, there was a span of 9 bases. Germline V gene data show CDR1 as SGHTA and CDR2 as FQGNSA. CDR3 size: 14 residues. The CDR3 region has the DNA TGTGCCAGCAGCTTCCCAGGGATCTACAATGAGCAGTTCTTC. Its protein product is CASSFPGIYNEQFF.

The chain carries TRBV7-2 and TRBJ2-7; 9 positions match TRBD2. In germline, CDR1 is SGHTA, CDR2 FQGNSA. The ends lost 1 base at V and 7 bases at J; junction bases unmatched: 5. The CDR3 contains 14 residues. CDR3 sequence (DNA): TGTGCCAGCAGCTTAGGGCTAGCGGGACGTGAGCAGTACTTC. It is translated as CASSLGLAGREQYF.

This clone showed up just once. As DNA, the CDR3 is TGTGCCAGCAGTGATCTAGGGACGGCGCTCCTCTACACCTTC. It yields the protein CASSDLGTALLYTF. This chain joins TRBV2 and TRBJ1-2, with a weak D call TRBD1 (5 bases). Germline CDR1 is SNHLY and CDR2 is FYNNEI. Trimming cost V 3 bases and J 10 bases, with 18 bases left between them. CDR3 length: 14 residues.

This chain joins TRBV28 and TRBJ1-5, with D possibly matching TRBD1 (6 bases). V shed 5 bases and J shed 1 base, with 15 bases lying between them. The CDR3 is made up of 16 amino acids. Germline V lookup: CDR1 MDHEN, CDR2 SYDVKM. CDR3 bases: TGTGCCAGCAGTGTACAGGGAATGAAGAGCAATCAGCCCCAGCATTTT. Its translation is CASSVQGMKSNQPQHF.

V gene TRBV6-5 combines with J gene TRBJ1-1; no clear D. Trimming removed 4 bases at V and 4 bases at J, with 7 bases between. CDR3 length equals 12 residues. Germline V gene data show CDR1 as MNHEY and CDR2 as SVGAGI. The CDR3: CASSWAATEAFF. The CDR3 DNA sequence: TGTGCCAGCAGTTGGGCAGCCACTGAAGCTTTCTTT.

CDR3 residues: CASSGDRANEKLFF. The CDR3 nucleotides are TGTGCCAGCAGCGGGGACAGGGCGAATGAAAAACTGTTTTTT. This sequence joins TRBV25-1 and TRBJ1-4, with 9 bases matching TRBD1. Germline assignment: CDR1 MGHDK and CDR2 SYGVNS. The CDR3 runs to 14 residues. J was trimmed by 5 bases and V by 6 bases; bases with no gene match: 4.

The chain has TRBV7-9 and TRBJ2-7; D remains ambiguous. The V gene lost 2 bases and the J gene lost 2 bases, with 4 bases spanning the gap. CDR3 length: 12 residues. In germline, CDR1 is SEHNR, CDR2 FQNEAQ (reference sequence). The CDR3 DNA is TGTGCCAGCAGCTTAACTACCTACGAGCAGTACTTC. Its translation is CASSLTTYEQYF.

This chain joins TRBV5-1 and TRBJ2-2, with 8 nucleotides matching TRBD2. Germline V gene data show CDR1 as SGHRS and CDR2 as YFSETQ. The length of the CDR3 is 16 residues. V shed 7 bases, J shed 4 bases, and the junction held 12 bases outside the gene matches. CDR3 loop: CASGALAGSPTGELFF. CDR3 sequence (DNA): TGCGCCAGCGGCGCCTTAGCGGGGAGTCCCACCGGGGAGCTGTTTTTT.

The rearrangement links TRBV9 to TRBJ2-1; 12 nucleotides match TRBD2. The germline CDR1 and CDR2 sequences are SGDLS and YYNGEE. J gave up 7 bases and V 3 bases, and 5 bases lay outside the gene matches. The CDR3 length is 15 residues. CDR3 nucleotide sequence: TGTGCCAGCAGCGCTAGCGGGAGGGGGACTAATGAGCAGTTCTTC. Amino acids: CASSASGRGTNEQFF.

The chain has TRBV19 and TRBJ1-4; TRBD1 matches 10 bases. The CDR3 totals 15 residues. The V gene end was trimmed by 5 bases and the J gene end by 13 bases; junction bases not matched to a gene: 13. Germline CDR1 LNHDA, CDR2 SQIVND (reference sequence). This CDR3 reads CASSDRGRRVIGLFF. CDR3 in DNA: TGTGCCAGTAGTGACAGGGGGCGGCGGGTGATCGGACTGTTTTTT.

The rearrangement uses TRBV18 and TRBJ2-3; perhaps D is TRBD1 or TRBD2 (5 bases each). The CDR3 runs to 17 residues. Germline CDR1 and CDR2: KGHSH and LQKENI. Deletions cut 6 bases from V and 2 bases from J, with 21 bases between. CDR3 DNA sequence: TGTGCCAGCTCTCCTTATGCCGGGACCAAAACCACAGATACGCAGTATTTT. Translating it yields CASSPYAGTKTTDTQYF.

This chain links TRBV7-9 with TRBJ2-7; 11 bases map to TRBD1. CDR1 and CDR2 (germline): SEHNR, FQNEAQ (reference sequence). The CDR3 length is 14 residues. V dropped 5 bases and J dropped 6; count of bases not matched to a gene: 6. The CDR3 DNA follows: TGTGCCAGCAGCAACACCGGGACAGGGGGCGAGCAGTACTTC. It specifies CASSNTGTGGEQYF.

The chain couples TRBV14 to TRBJ2-7, with 9 bases fitting TRBD2. Per the germline V gene, CDR1 is SGHDN and CDR2 is FVKESK. This CDR3 contains 16 residues. V was pared by 4 bases and J by 6 bases, with 13 bases of the junction left unmatched. The CDR3 spells CASSLRRTSAPCEQYF. The CDR3 coding sequence is TGTGCCAGCAGCCTCAGAAGGACTAGCGCGCCCTGCGAGCAGTACTTC.

The chain has TRBV10-3 and TRBJ2-1; D is unclear. The ends were cut back, 0 bases at V and 0 bases at J, with 12 bases in the middle. The CDR3 has 17 amino acids. In germline, CDR1 is ENHRY, CDR2 SYGVKD. The CDR3 DNA sequence: TGTGCCATCAGTGAGTCTGGACCACAGATCTCCTACAATGAGCAGTTCTTC. It codes for CAISESGPQISYNEQFF.

J is TRBJ1-3 and V is TRBV9, with D uncertain. Germline CDR1 and CDR2: SGDLS and YYNGEE. This CDR3 region has 17 residues. Trimming shortened V by 4 bases and J by 1 base, and 18 bases separated the two germline ends. In nucleotides, the CDR3 is TGTGCCAGCAGCCTTCGGATGGGCGAGAGTTCTGGAAACACCATATATTTT. Residues: CASSLRMGESSGNTIYF.

This sequence joins TRBV28 and TRBJ2-5; D gene unclear. CDR3 length: 11 residues. Germline V gene lookup returns CDR1 MDHEN and CDR2 SYDVKM. The ends were cut back, 11 bases at V and 2 bases at J, with 9 bases in the middle. For the CDR3, the DNA is TGTGCCGTGGACGGACAAGAGACCCAGTACTTC. Translating it yields CAVDGQETQYF.

V gene TRBV6-5 combines with J gene TRBJ2-7; TRBD2 aligns across 9 bases. The CDR3 has 15 amino acids. V gave up 5 bases and J gave up 1 base; unmatched junction bases: 6. Germline V gives CDR1 MNHEY, CDR2 SVGAGI. The CDR3 loop reads CASSPLAGRSYEQYF. As DNA, the CDR3 is TGTGCCAGCAGTCCCCTAGCGGGACGATCCTACGAGCAGTACTTC.

This sequence joins TRBV7-9 and TRBJ2-1, with 12 bases that match TRBD2. The CDR3 length is 16 residues. The trim removed 3 bases at V and 4 bases at J, leaving 4 bases unmatched. The germline gives CDR1 SEHNR, CDR2 FQNEAQ (reference sequence). The CDR3 sequence is CASSFGLAGGYNEQFF. The CDR3 DNA is TGTGCCAGCAGCTTTGGGCTAGCGGGGGGGTACAATGAGCAGTTCTTC.

The J gene is TRBJ2-7, the V gene TRBV18, with D hard to call. The CDR3 contains 15 residues. V lost 2 bases and J 7 bases, leaving 18 bases between the germline ends. The germline V gene encodes CDR1 KGHSH and CDR2 LQKENI. CDR3 nucleotides: TGTGCCAGCTCACCAACGACGGGCGGAATAGAGGAGCAGTACTTC. Protein: CASSPTTGGIEEQYF.

The chain recombines TRBV5-1 with TRBJ2-1, with a tentative D call TRBD2 (5 bases). The V and J ends lost 4 bases and 4 bases respectively, with 15 bases between them. Germline V gene lookup returns CDR1 SGHRS and CDR2 YFSETQ. The CDR3 extends over 15 amino acids. The CDR3 DNA follows: TGCGCCAGCAGCGGGCGTCCGGGCGGGTACAATGAGCAGTTCTTC. Residues: CASSGRPGGYNEQFF.

CDR3 nucleotide sequence: TGCGCCAGCACCAGGGGGGGGTATGGCACAGATACGCAGTATTTT. Its protein is CASTRGGYGTDTQYF. This chain connects TRBV5-1 to TRBJ2-3, with D perhaps given as TRBD1 or TRBD2 (7 bases each). The CDR3 is made up of 15 amino acids. Trimming pared 6 bases from V and 1 base from J, leaving 15 bases between. Per the germline V gene, CDR1 is SGHRS and CDR2 is YFSETQ. Full variable domain (rest looked up from reference TRBV5-1 and TRBJ2-3): KAGVTQTPRYLIKTRGQQVTLSCSPISGHRSVSWYQQTPGQGLQFLFEYFSETQRNKGNFPGRFSGRQFSNSRSEMNVSTLELGDSALYLCASTRGGYGTDTQYFGPGTRLTVL.

This clone was seen a handful of times. The same CDR3 also results from other DNA sequences found in this sample. The V call is TRBV5-6, the J call TRBJ2-5; 12 bases line up with TRBD1. The junction had 7 bases not matched to a gene; V was cut back by 2 bases and J by 5 bases. This CDR3 region has 16 residues. Germline V gene sequence: CDR1 SGHDT, CDR2 YYEEEE. The CDR3 DNA reads as TGTGCCAGCAGCTTTTTCCGGGACAGGGGGCGCGAGACCCAGTACTTC. This encodes CASSFFRDRGRETQYF. Variable domain in full (rest from reference TRBV5-6 and TRBJ2-5): DAGVTQSPTHLIKTRGQQVTLRCSPKSGHDTVSWYQQALGQGPQFIFQYYEEEERQRGNFPDRFSGHQFPNYSSELNVNALLLGDSALYLCASSFFRDRGRETQYFGPGTRLLVL.

In the case of this clone: At one boundary the junction diverges from the germline segment, which might be a read error. V gene TRBV6-4 combines with J gene TRBJ2-7; 7 nucleotides match TRBD2. CDR1 and CDR2 from the germline V gene are MRHNA and SNTAGT. The CDR3 loop spans 16 amino acids. CDR3 sequence: CASSYSRAGVWYEQYF. The CDR3 nucleotides are TGTGCCAGCAGTTACTCGAGGGCGGGAGTCTGGTACGAGCAGTACTTC.

The chain carries TRBV28 and TRBJ1-5, with D uncertain. Looked up from germline, CDR1 is MDHEN and CDR2 is SYDVKM. CDR3 length: 16 residues. The V end lost 6 bases, the J end lost 3 bases, and 18 bases lay between the germline ends. The CDR3 here is CASSRLRGGLNQPQHF. CDR3 coding DNA: TGTGCCAGCAGCCGTCTCCGCGGCGGTCTCAATCAGCCCCAGCATTTT.

The chain combines TRBV18 with TRBJ2-1; 7 bases fit TRBD2. Germline CDR1 KGHSH, CDR2 LQKENI. V shed 0 bases, J shed 7 bases, and the junction held 9 bases outside the gene matches. The CDR3 contains 16 residues. CDR3 coding DNA: TGTGCCAGCTCACCACCGGGGGAGGGAGTTACGAATGAGCAGTTCTTC. Translated: CASSPPGEGVTNEQFF.